This T cell receptor beta chain was observed in a study of blood T cells in healthy people across ages. Study-level points and caveats: Naive T cell percentage strongly correlated with TCR beta diversity. Estimates of total diversity, which came from one million sequenced T cells, were considered to be underestimates.

This clonotype was picked up a small number of times. The antigen is unknown. Through a sample-barcoded 5' primer and a J-beta primer mix, a second PCR was run for roughly 6 to 12 cycles. Using its own MiXCR run on the 5' RACE reads, TCRdb lists one record per CDR3 protein. The sample records 450,000 to 650,000 distinct CDR3 sequences, about 24% being singletons. Looked up from germline, CDR1 is KGHDR and CDR2 is SFDVKD. Trimming removed 9 bases from V and 9 bases from J; junction bases left unmatched: 10. The CDR3 length is 13 residues. These data were also reused for a study on T cells of mothers and their children. Per that study: Mother-child pairs who were related displayed a slightly higher overlap than unrelated pairs, a difference that was non-significant.

The V call is TRBV24-1, the J call TRBJ2-1; 7 nucleotides align to TRBD1. The clonotype originates from a boy younger than 18 in good health. Source material: blood. CDR3: CATRQDRVGEQFF. CDR3 in DNA: TGTGCCACCCGTCAAGACAGGGTCGGTGAGCAGTTCTTC.